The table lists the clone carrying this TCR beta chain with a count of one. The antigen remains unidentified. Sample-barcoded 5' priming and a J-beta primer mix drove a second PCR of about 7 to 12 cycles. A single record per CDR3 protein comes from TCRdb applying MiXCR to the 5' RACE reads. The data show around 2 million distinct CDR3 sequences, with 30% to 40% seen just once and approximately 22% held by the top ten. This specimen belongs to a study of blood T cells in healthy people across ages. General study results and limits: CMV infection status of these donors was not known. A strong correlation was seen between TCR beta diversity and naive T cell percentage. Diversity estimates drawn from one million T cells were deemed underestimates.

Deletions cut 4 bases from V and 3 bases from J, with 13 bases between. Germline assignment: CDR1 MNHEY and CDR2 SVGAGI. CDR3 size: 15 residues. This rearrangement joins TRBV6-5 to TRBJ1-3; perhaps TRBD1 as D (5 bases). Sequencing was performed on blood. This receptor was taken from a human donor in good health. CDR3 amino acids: CASSSPGAYGNTIYF. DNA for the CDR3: TGTGCCAGCAGTTCCCCCGGGGCCTATGGAAACACCATATATTTT.